Sequencing of this T cell receptor (beta chain) was carried out in a study of regulatory T cells in long-lasting Graves disease. Arm-PCR of CDR3 regions with iRepertoire HTBI primers generated TCR beta libraries. TCRdb redid the calling of the multiplex PCR reads with MiXCR, one entry per CDR3 protein. The data contain roughly 400,000 distinct CDR3 sequences, 14% to 15% of them seen just once; the ten biggest clones take up over 7%. The CDR3 extends over 13 amino acids. V trimming: 5 bases; J trimming: 3 bases; junction bases outside the gene matches: 6. The germline gives CDR1 DFQATT, CDR2 SNEGSKA (reference sequence). The time point is: newly diagnosed GD, antithyroid drugs for less than 3 months. TCR sequences were obtained from RNA taken from PBMCs. This clonotype was observed a few times. The sample also formed part of further work on T cells in Graves' hyperthyroidism and ophthalmopathy. From that paper: Absence of ophthalmopathy progression within 18 months defined stable Graves' hyperthyroidism.

The source of this sequence is a woman in her thirties or forties with Graves disease. The chain joins TRBV20-1 to TRBJ2-7; 8 bases fit TRBD2. Sequencing used peripheral blood mononuclear cells (PBMCs), obtained at new diagnosis, from a patient treated with antithyroid drugs. CDR3 loop: CSALLADNYEQYF. The CDR3 DNA follows: TGCAGTGCTCTACTAGCGGATAACTACGAGCAGTACTTC.